This record concerns one T cell receptor (beta chain) sequence. This specimen comes from a study of blood T cell repertoires in COVID-19. On the study more broadly: The samples span acute and convalescent COVID-19 from the United States, Italy and Spain. PBMCs, B-cell-depleted T cells, or T cells were the source of the cDNA or gDNA that made up the material.

CDR1 is LNHDA and CDR2 is SQIVND in the germline V gene (reference sequence). Trimming pared 7 bases from V and 4 bases from J, leaving 7 bases between. The CDR3 is 11 amino acids. Using immunoSEQ multiplex PCR, the repertoire was profiled, and TCRdb retains in-frame clones only, with some absent. Of hundreds of thousands of clones detected, roughly 90% appear once; the ten largest clones hold 1.4%. The chain has TRBV19 and TRBJ1-2; D gene uncertain. The sequencing sample was made of peripheral blood. The receptor was derived from a woman in her twenties or thirties with active or convalescent COVID-19. The CDR3 DNA reads TGTGCCAGTACTGAGGGCTATGGCTACACCTTC. Translated: CASTEGYGYTF.